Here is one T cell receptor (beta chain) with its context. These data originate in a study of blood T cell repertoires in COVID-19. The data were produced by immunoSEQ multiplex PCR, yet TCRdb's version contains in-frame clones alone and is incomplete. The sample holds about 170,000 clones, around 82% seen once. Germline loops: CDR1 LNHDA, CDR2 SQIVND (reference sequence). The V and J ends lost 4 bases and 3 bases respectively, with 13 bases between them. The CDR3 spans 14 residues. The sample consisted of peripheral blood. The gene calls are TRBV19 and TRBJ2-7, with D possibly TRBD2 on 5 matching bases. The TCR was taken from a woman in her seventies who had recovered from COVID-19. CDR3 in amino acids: CASSTAGRGYEQYF. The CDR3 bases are TGTGCCAGTAGTACCGCCGGACGGGGCTACGAGCAGTACTTC.